This T cell receptor beta chain was identified in a study of cytomegalovirus exposure and HLA in healthy donors. Study-wide results and caveats: Further analysis, carried out later, found HLA-associated TCR beta chains more clonally expanded than equally common other chains. Previous analysis showed most TCR beta V segments were productive about 87% or about 30% of the time.

The PCR ran on 60 Vbeta and 13 Jbeta primers. In the authors' methods: An analysis performed later counted around 86 million unique TCR beta chains (roughly 11 million of them shared). Sequencing was performed with immunoSEQ multiplex PCR; in TCRdb, only in-frame clones are kept and a portion is missing. V, J and clone size were drawn from that table, and D and trimming were deduced from the DNA. The sample has some 150,000 clones; under 90% are singletons. Germline V gives CDR1 GTSNPN, CDR2 SVGIG (reference sequence). V was clipped by 7 bases and J by 4 bases; unmatched bases: 15. This CDR3 has 16 residues. Of note for this clone: Its antigen remains unidentified.

V gene TRBV30 combines with J gene TRBJ2-2, with TRBD2 identical over 7 bases. This clonotype was sampled from a man aged 25-40 years in good health and CMV-seronegative. What was sequenced was PBMCs. CDR3: CAFFSTRLAFTGELFF. CDR3 sequence (DNA): TGTGCCTTCTTCAGCACCAGACTAGCCTTCACCGGGGAGCTGTTTTTT.